Following are 29 T cell receptor beta chains from one sample sequenced in a study of T-cell memory formation after mild COVID-19. TCRdb itself ran the 5' RACE reads through MiXCR, one entry per CDR3 protein. The sample records about 110,000 distinct CDR3 sequences, roughly a sixth being singletons. The sequencing input was PBMCs or a T cell subset sorted from them (not recorded which). The receptors were sampled from a man between 18 and 29 years old who had mild COVID-19 (a few samples of this study predate the infection). Cell type and time point are not known.

This clonotype was counted between two and nine times. V and J are TRBV5-1 and TRBJ1-2; no definite D call. V lost 4 bases, J lost 2 bases, and 6 bases lay in between. The CDR3 is made up of 12 amino acids. Germline CDR1 and CDR2: SGHRS and YFSETQ. CDR3 sequence: CASSTDNYGYTF. CDR3 DNA sequence: TGCGCCAGCAGCACCGACAACTATGGCTACACCTTC. Full variable domain (remainder filled in from reference TRBV5-1 and TRBJ1-2): KAGVTQTPRYLIKTRGQQVTLSCSPISGHRSVSWYQQTPGQGLQFLFEYFSETQRNKGNFPGRFSGRQFSNSRSEMNVSTLELGDSALYLCASSTDNYGYTFGSGTRLTVV.

This clonotype was found a few times. The gene calls are TRBV4-2 and TRBJ2-3, with 8 bases lining up with TRBD2. Germline CDR1 and CDR2: LGHNA and YNFKEQ. CDR3 size: 16 residues. Trimming at V came to 1 base and at J to 5 bases, leaving 8 bases not matched to a gene. As DNA, the CDR3 is TGTGCCAGCAGCCAAGTGGAACAGGCGGGGGGAGATACGCAGTATTTT. It is translated as CASSQVEQAGGDTQYF.

V and J are TRBV20-1 and TRBJ2-7, with D possibly TRBD1 on 7 matching bases. Germline loops: CDR1 DFQATT, CDR2 SNEGSKA (reference sequence). There are 14 residues in the CDR3. The V end was cut by 2 bases, the J end by 2 bases, with 13 bases between. For the CDR3, the DNA is TGCAGTGCTAGACTCAGGGGGGCCGCCTACGAGCAGTACGTC. Residues: CSARLRGAAYEQYV.

This clonotype was counted a few times. The chain employs TRBV4-3 and TRBJ2-2; tentative D call: TRBD1 (5 bases). The germline gives CDR1 LGHNA, CDR2 YSLEER. There are 18 residues in the CDR3. V was shortened by 0 bases and J by 1 base, with 15 bases between the two germline ends. The DNA of the CDR3 is TGCGCCAGCAGCCAAGAGCTTAGCAGGGCTTTGAACACCGGGGAGCTGTTTTTT. This translates into CASSQELSRALNTGELFF.

The genes are TRBV5-1 and TRBJ2-7, with TRBD2 identical over 10 bases. The ends lost 1 base at V and 2 bases at J; junction bases unmatched: 6. Germline CDR1 is SGHRS and CDR2 is YFSETQ. This CDR3 has 16 residues. The CDR3 reads CASSLPSGGQAYEQYF. CDR3 DNA sequence: TGCGCCAGCAGCTTGCCTAGCGGGGGCCAAGCCTACGAGCAGTACTTC. The full variable domain, completed using reference TRBV5-1 and TRBJ2-7, is KAGVTQTPRYLIKTRGQQVTLSCSPISGHRSVSWYQQTPGQGLQFLFEYFSETQRNKGNFPGRFSGRQFSNSRSEMNVSTLELGDSALYLCASSLPSGGQAYEQYFGPGTRLTVT.

The genes are TRBV20-1 and TRBJ2-3, with 7 positions matching TRBD1. The CDR3 sequence is 13 residues long. J lost 9 bases, V lost 3 bases, and 9 bases had no gene match. Germline lookup yields CDR1 DFQATT and CDR2 SNEGSKA (reference sequence). CDR3 region: CSASSRQGETQYF. The CDR3 region has the DNA TGCAGTGCTAGTTCGAGACAGGGTGAGACGCAGTATTTT.

The table lists this clonotype with a few counts. This rearrangement joins TRBV4-1 to TRBJ2-3, with a tentative D call TRBD2 (6 bases). CDR1 is MGHRA and CDR2 is YSYEKL in the germline V gene. The CDR3 has 18 residues. With 0 bases removed from V and 1 base from J, the gap between germline ends came to 17 bases. The DNA for the CDR3 is TGCGCCAGCAGCCAAGATAGGCGGGGAGCGGGTCGCACAGATACGCAGTATTTT. It codes for CASSQDRRGAGRTDTQYF.

This clonotype turned up a few times. The chain is built from TRBV7-2 and TRBJ1-4; D unresolved. Germline loops: CDR1 SGHTA, CDR2 FQGNSA. V lost 5 bases and J 4 bases, leaving 11 bases between the germline ends. The CDR3 is 14 residues long. CDR3 DNA: TGTGCCAGCAGCCTGGTAGTGGGTAATGAAAAACTGTTTTTT. Residues: CASSLVVGNEKLFF.

The rearrangement links TRBV20-1 to TRBJ1-2; D gene uncertain. Germline loops: CDR1 DFQATT, CDR2 SNEGSKA (reference sequence). The CDR3 totals 13 residues. The V end lost 1 base, the J end lost 4 bases, and 10 bases lay between the germline ends. Here the CDR3 reads CSARGQLSYGYTF. The CDR3 DNA is TGCAGTGCTAGAGGGCAGTTAAGCTATGGCTACACCTTC.

V gene TRBV20-1 combines with J gene TRBJ2-1; 7 nucleotides agree with TRBD2. The ends lost 0 bases at V and 0 bases at J; junction bases unmatched: 8. Germline V lookup: CDR1 DFQATT, CDR2 SNEGSKA (reference sequence). The CDR3 is made up of 17 amino acids. The CDR3 reads CSARDLSGEFSYNEQFF. CDR3 DNA: TGCAGTGCTAGAGATCTAAGCGGGGAATTCTCCTACAATGAGCAGTTCTTC.

Comments on this clonotype: One junction end disagrees with the germline gene, perhaps due to a read error. The gene calls are TRBV5-1 and TRBJ1-6; D remains ambiguous. CDR1 and CDR2 (germline): SGHRS, YFSETQ. This CDR3 contains 15 residues. The CDR3 loop reads CASTDLSSYKSPLHF. CDR3 bases: TGCGCCAGCACAGACCTAAGCTCCTATAAGTCACCCCTCCACTTT.

The gene calls are TRBV6-5 and TRBJ2-7; D unresolved. Germline values: CDR1 MNHEY, CDR2 SVGAGI. The CDR3 extends over 13 amino acids. The germline V and J ends were trimmed by 5 bases and 2 bases, with 10 bases remaining between them. CDR3 DNA: TGTGCCAGCAGTAAGGATGTTCCCTACGAGCAGTACGTC. This codes for CASSKDVPYEQYV.

This clonotype was observed a handful of times. The J gene is TRBJ1-5, the V gene TRBV15; no reliable D call. There are 14 residues in the CDR3. Trimming removed 7 bases at V and 3 bases at J, with 13 bases between. From germline, CDR1 is LNHNV and CDR2 YYDKDF (reference sequence). CDR3 region: CATTREAFNQPQHF. CDR3 coding DNA: TGTGCCACCACCCGGGAGGCCTTCAATCAGCCCCAGCATTTT. The whole variable domain, filled in from reference TRBV15 and TRBJ1-5, reads DAMVIQNPRYQVTQFGKPVTLSCSQTLNHNVMYWYQQKSSQAPKLLFHYYDKDFNNEADTPDNFQSRRPNTSFCFLDIRSPGLGDTAMYLCATTREAFNQPQHFGDGTRLSIL.

The V and J genes are TRBV5-1 and TRBJ2-3; 10 bases line up with TRBD2. CDR3 length: 17 residues. The germline V gene encodes CDR1 SGHRS and CDR2 YFSETQ. With V trimmed by 0 bases and J by 2 bases, 6 bases remained unmatched. The CDR3 sequence is CASSLGRLAGATDTQYF. DNA for the CDR3: TGCGCCAGCAGCTTGGGGCGGCTAGCGGGGGCCACAGATACGCAGTATTTT.

Comments on this clonotype: At one boundary the junction diverges from the germline segment, which might be a read error. The chain combines TRBV24-1 with TRBJ2-1; possibly TRBD1 for D (6 bases). CDR1 is KGHDR and CDR2 is SFDVKD in the germline V gene. The CDR3 sequence is 10 residues long. CDR3 sequence: CATSFDRKVF. The DNA of the CDR3 is TGTGCCACCTCGTTCGACAGGAAAGTCTTC.

The rearrangement links TRBV27 to TRBJ1-1; D uncertain. Trimming took 3 bases from V and 5 from J, leaving 10 bases between them. Germline V CDR1 and CDR2: MNHEY, SMNVEV (reference sequence). The CDR3 is made up of 13 amino acids. The CDR3 here is CASSFGRGTEAFF. The CDR3 DNA reads TGTGCCAGCAGTTTCGGCAGAGGAACTGAAGCTTTCTTT.

The chain carries TRBV25-1 and TRBJ2-5; D is undetermined. V lost 1 base and J lost 1, with 10 bases in between. Germline V gives CDR1 MGHDK, CDR2 SYGVNS. This CDR3 is 15 amino acids long. The CDR3 region is CASSEWGSLQETQYF. The CDR3 coding sequence is TGTGCCAGCAGTGAATGGGGTAGCCTCCAAGAGACCCAGTACTTC.

This clonotype has just a few counts. V is TRBV5-1 and J is TRBJ2-2, with 8 bases lining up with TRBD1. V gave up 9 bases and J gave up 1 base; unmatched junction bases: 5. This CDR3 contains 14 residues. CDR1 is SGHRS and CDR2 is YFSETQ in the germline V gene. The CDR3 is CATSGTGNTGELFF. CDR3 nucleotide sequence: TGCGCCACCTCCGGGACAGGGAACACCGGGGAGCTGTTTTTT.

This clonotype was seen once. A much larger clone differs from this one at a single base, so this may be a read error. J is TRBJ2-2 and V is TRBV2, with D tentatively TRBD2 (5 bases). CDR3 length: 13 amino acids. Germline CDR1 and CDR2: SNHLY and FYNNEI. The CDR3 here is CASSVDYTGEMFF. The CDR3 nucleotides read TGTGCCAGCAGCGTTGATTACACCGGGGAGATGTTTTTT.

This clonotype was counted ten times or more. CDR3 sequence (DNA): TGCAGCGTGGGACAGGGGGCCCGAGATCAGCCCCAGCATTTT. Translated: CSVGQGARDQPQHF. V gene TRBV29-1 combines with J gene TRBJ1-5; 12 bases agree with TRBD1. The CDR3 is 14 amino acids. The germline CDR1 and CDR2 sequences are SQVTM and ANQGSEA. V gave up 6 bases and J gave up 5 bases; unmatched junction bases: 5. The whole variable domain, remainder taken from reference TRBV29-1 and TRBJ1-5, is SAVISQKPSRDICQRGTSLTIQCQVDSQVTMMFWYRQQPGQSLTLIATANQGSEATYESGFVIDKFPISRPNLTFSTLTVSNMSPEDSSIYLCSVGQGARDQPQHFGDGTRLSIL.

The V call is TRBV4-1, the J call TRBJ2-5; D might be TRBD1 (6 bases). This CDR3 is 15 amino acids long. V shed 4 bases and J shed 2 bases, with 14 bases lying between them. Germline V gene data show CDR1 as MGHRA and CDR2 as YSYEKL. CDR3 sequence (DNA): TGCGCCAGCAGCCCCCACGGGACATCTCAAGAGACCCAGTACTTC. This sequence encodes CASSPHGTSQETQYF.

This clonotype was counted between two and nine times. The chain employs TRBV20-1 and TRBJ2-2; D might be TRBD1 (5 bases). Germline V lookup: CDR1 DFQATT, CDR2 SNEGSKA (reference sequence). The V and J ends lost 2 bases and 1 base respectively, with 11 bases between them. This CDR3 region has 15 residues. CDR3 amino acids: CSARQIQGNTGELFF. The CDR3 DNA reads TGCAGTGCTAGACAGATCCAGGGGAACACCGGGGAGCTGTTTTTT.

This clonotype occurred a few times. V gene TRBV20-1 combines with J gene TRBJ2-3, with TRBD2 matching 11 bases. The junction had 4 bases not matched to a gene; V was cut back by 8 bases and J by 3 bases. Germline CDR1 DFQATT, CDR2 SNEGSKA (reference sequence). CDR3 length: 13 residues. As DNA, the CDR3 is TGCAGTATTCTAGCGGGGGGAACAGATACGCAGTATTTT. Translation: CSILAGGTDTQYF.

The chain couples TRBV4-1 to TRBJ2-2; perhaps TRBD2 as D (6 bases). Deletions cut 0 bases from V and 6 bases from J, with 8 bases between. The CDR3 totals 14 residues. Germline V gene lookup returns CDR1 MGHRA and CDR2 YSYEKL. The CDR3 loop is CASSQDGTSGELFF. CDR3 sequence (DNA): TGCGCCAGCAGCCAAGATGGGACTTCCGGGGAGCTGTTTTTT.

The gene calls are TRBV5-1 and TRBJ2-1; D call uncertain. The germline CDR1 and CDR2 sequences are SGHRS and YFSETQ. V gave up 1 base and J gave up 1 base, with 12 bases separating them. The CDR3 extends over 16 amino acids. The CDR3 DNA reads as TGCGCCAGCAGCTTGTACGGTTTAGGGTCCTACAATGAGCAGTTCTTC. Translation gives CASSLYGLGSYNEQFF.

The chain links TRBV20-1 to TRBJ2-3; D perhaps matches TRBD1 (6 bases). The germline V and J ends were trimmed by 5 bases and 4 bases, with 16 bases remaining between them. Germline V gene sequence: CDR1 DFQATT, CDR2 SNEGSKA (reference sequence). CDR3 length: 14 residues. The CDR3 loop is CSAGPRGWADTQYF. The CDR3 nucleotides read TGCAGTGCTGGACCCAGGGGATGGGCAGATACGCAGTATTTT.

This clonotype was counted only a few times. The J gene is TRBJ2-3, the V gene TRBV4-3; tentative D call: TRBD2 (6 bases). Germline values: CDR1 LGHNA, CDR2 YSLEER. V was pared by 0 bases and J by 8 bases, with 9 bases between. This CDR3 comprises 13 residues. In nucleotides, the CDR3 is TGCGCCAGCAGCCAAGAGGCGCGGGGTACGCAGTATTTT. Residues: CASSQEARGTQYF.

The chain is built from TRBV6-2 or TRBV6-3 and TRBJ2-5; D remains unclear. This CDR3 is built from 12 residues. The ends were cut back, 5 bases at V and 1 base at J, with 5 bases in the middle. Germline-derived CDR1 and CDR2 are MNHEY and SVGEGT. The CDR3 sequence: CASSPPQETQYF. The CDR3 coding sequence is TGTGCCAGCAGTCCTCCCCAAGAGACCCAGTACTTC.

V gene TRBV4-3 combines with J gene TRBJ2-6, with a tentative D call TRBD2 (5 bases). The CDR3 has 17 residues. V lost 0 bases and J lost 4, with 13 bases in between. CDR1 is LGHNA and CDR2 is YSLEER in the germline V gene. CDR3 in DNA: TGCGCCAGCAGCCAAGATCCCGGCTCGGGAGGGGCCAACGTCCTGACTTTC. Translating it yields CASSQDPGSGGANVLTF.